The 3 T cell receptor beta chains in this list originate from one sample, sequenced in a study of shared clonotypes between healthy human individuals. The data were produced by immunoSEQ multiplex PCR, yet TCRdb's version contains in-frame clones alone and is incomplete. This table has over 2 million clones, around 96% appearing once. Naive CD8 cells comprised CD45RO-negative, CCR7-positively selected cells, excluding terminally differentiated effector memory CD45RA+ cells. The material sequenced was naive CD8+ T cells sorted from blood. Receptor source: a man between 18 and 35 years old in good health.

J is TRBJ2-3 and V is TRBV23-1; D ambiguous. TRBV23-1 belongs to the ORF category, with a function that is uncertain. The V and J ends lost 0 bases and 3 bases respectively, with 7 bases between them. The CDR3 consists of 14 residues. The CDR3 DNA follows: TGCGCCAGCAGTCAATCGGCGAGAACAGATACGCAGTATTTT. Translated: CASSQSARTDTQYF.

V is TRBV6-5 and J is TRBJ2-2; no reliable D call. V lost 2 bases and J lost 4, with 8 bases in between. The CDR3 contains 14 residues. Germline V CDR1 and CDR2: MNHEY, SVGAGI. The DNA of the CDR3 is TGTGCCAGCAGTTACAGGAGCTCCACCGGGGAGCTGTTTTTT. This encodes CASSYRSSTGELFF.

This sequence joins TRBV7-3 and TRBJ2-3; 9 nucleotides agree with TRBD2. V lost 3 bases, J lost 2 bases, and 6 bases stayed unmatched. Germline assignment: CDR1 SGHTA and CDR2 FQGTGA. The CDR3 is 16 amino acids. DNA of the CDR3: TGTGCCAGCAGCTTCGATAGCGGGGGAACCACAGATACGCAGTATTTT. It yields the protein CASSFDSGGTTDTQYF.